These T cell receptor beta chains were read from a single sample in a study of human thymus T cells. The data were produced by immunoSEQ multiplex PCR, yet TCRdb's version contains in-frame clones alone and is incomplete. The sample records roughly 54,000 clones, 94% being singletons. The source material was blood. The receptors originated from a boy in the first two years of life with a congenital heart defect but otherwise immunologically healthy. CDR3s include the opening cysteine and the closing phenylalanine or tryptophan. The D gene is left open where the match is weak. Clone size is not always given. Where it is, it says once, few, many or a class for expanded clones.

d_call,v_call,j_call,cdr3_length,clone_size,cdr3_nt,cdr3_aa
.,TRBV21-1,TRBJ2-7,15,.,TGTGCCAGCAGCCCTTCCGACAGGGGAAGTTACGAGCAGTACTTC,CASSPSDRGSYEQYF
.,TRBV18,TRBJ2-5,14,.,TGTGCCAGCTCACCCAATCCGGGTGTGGAGACCCAGTACTTC,CASSPNPGVETQYF
TRBD2,TRBV5-4,TRBJ2-6,18,.,TGTGCCAGCAGCCCTCCGGGACTAGCGGGAACTGGGGCCAACGTCCTGACTTTC,CASSPPGLAGTGANVLTF
TRBD1,TRBV6-6,TRBJ1-5,15,.,TGTGCCAGCAGCGCTCCAGGGGGCAGGGATCAGCCCCAGCATTTT,CASSAPGGRDQPQHF
.,TRBV4-1,TRBJ1-1,15,.,TGCGCCAGCAGCCCTTTTATACAGGGGAACACTGAAGCTTTCTTT,CASSPFIQGNTEAFF
TRBD2,TRBV7-2,TRBJ2-7,15,.,TGTGCCAGCAGCTTTACTAGCGGGGGCTCCTACGAGCAGTACTTC,CASSFTSGGSYEQYF
.,TRBV5-1,TRBJ1-3,15,few,TGCGCCAGCAGCATTGGTTCAGGGGTTGGAAACACCATATATTTT,CASSIGSGVGNTIYF
.,TRBV5-1,TRBJ2-7,13,.,TGCGCCAGCAGCTTTGAGGGTAGGAACGAGCAGTACTTC,CASSFEGRNEQYF
.,TRBV10-3,TRBJ1-1,14,.,TGTGCCATCAGTGAGGAGCCGACAAACACTGAAGCTTTCTTT,CAISEEPTNTEAFF
TRBD2,TRBV6-5,TRBJ2-3,16,.,TGTGCCAGCAGTTACTCTAGCGGGGGGGCCACAGATACGCAGTATTTT,CASSYSSGGATDTQYF
.,TRBV5-5,TRBJ2-5,14,.,TGTGCCAGCAGCCAAATAGGAAGGCCAGAGACCCAGTACTTC,CASSQIGRPETQYF
TRBD1,TRBV5-6,TRBJ1-6,15,.,TGTGCCAGCAGCTTGTTCGCGACAGGGACTTCACCCCTCCACTTT,CASSLFATGTSPLHF
.,TRBV2,TRBJ2-7,13,once,TGTGCCAGCAGTGCTGTCCTAGCAGGGGAGCAGTACTTC,CASSAVLAGEQYF
TRBD1,TRBV7-9,TRBJ1-5,14,.,TGTGCCAGCAGCCACGACAGGGATCGGCAGCCCCAGCATTTT,CASSHDRDRQPQHF
.,TRBV28,TRBJ1-1,14,.,TGTGCCAGCACCACTGGGGGCGCGGGGACTGAAGCTTTCTTT,CASTTGGAGTEAFF
TRBD1,TRBV7-2,TRBJ1-3,18,.,TGTGCCAGCAGCCCGAGAAAGGGACAGACAATAGGTGGAAACACCATATATTTT,CASSPRKGQTIGGNTIYF
.,TRBV5-4,TRBJ1-5,14,.,TGTGCCAGCAGCTTGGGAGGGTACAATCAGCCCCAGCATTTT,CASSLGGYNQPQHF
TRBD2,TRBV28,TRBJ2-3,14,.,TGTGCCACCCGTGGACTAGCGGGAACAGATACGCAGTATTTT,CATRGLAGTDTQYF
.,TRBV4-1,TRBJ2-5,13,.,TGCGCCAGCAGCCAAGATCTCTGGGAGACCCAGTACTTC,CASSQDLWETQYF
.,TRBV5-8,TRBJ1-1,14,.,TGTGCCAGCAGCTTGGGTGGAGGGAACACTGAAGCTTTCTTT,CASSLGGGNTEAFF
.,TRBV2,TRBJ2-7,14,medium-sized,TGTGCCAGCAGTGGGAGGGAGAGTCCCTACGAGCAGTACTTC,CASSGRESPYEQYF
TRBD1,TRBV4-1,TRBJ2-6,19,.,TGCGCCAGCAGCCAAGTCGGACAAGGGGGCTTCTCTGGGGCCAACGTCCTGACTTTC,CASSQVGQGGFSGANVLTF
TRBD1,TRBV5-1,TRBJ1-3,14,.,TGCGCCAGCAGCTACGGGACAGGGTATGGCACCATATATTTT,CASSYGTGYGTIYF
.,TRBV15,TRBJ1-2,15,.,TGTGCCACCAGCCGCAGGGTACTTGGTGACTATGGCTACACCTTC,CATSRRVLGDYGYTF
TRBD2,TRBV19,TRBJ2-5,16,.,TGTGCCAGTAGTTCCTTAGCGGGAGAGCGTCAAGAGACCCAGTACTTC,CASSSLAGERQETQYF
.,TRBV5-6,TRBJ2-4,15,.,TGTGCCAGCAGCTTGGATGGGGGGACCAAAAACATTCAGTACTTC,CASSLDGGTKNIQYF
.,TRBV5-1,TRBJ2-1,15,.,TGCGCCAGCAGCTTGCCCACCGGGGGTTACAATGAGCAGTTCTTC,CASSLPTGGYNEQFF
.,TRBV13,TRBJ1-2,18,.,TGTGCCAGCAGACACAGGGTTACATCTAGGAAGGTGTCCTATGGCTACACCTTC,CASRHRVTSRKVSYGYTF
TRBD2,TRBV6-5,TRBJ2-1,16,.,TGTGCCAGCAGTTACGAGGGGACTAGCTCCTACAATGAGCAGTTCTTC,CASSYEGTSSYNEQFF
.,TRBV7-9,TRBJ2-7,14,.,TGTGCCAGCAGCTCATTTAGAGGGCCGTCCCAGCAGTACTTC,CASSSFRGPSQQYF
.,TRBV4-2,TRBJ2-1,15,.,TGTGCCAGCAGCCACCACCGGGACGGTTACAATGAGCAGTTCTTC,CASSHHRDGYNEQFF
TRBD1,TRBV30,TRBJ1-4,15,.,TGTGCCTGGAGTGTAGGGGGACAGGGAAATGAAAAACTGTTTTTT,CAWSVGGQGNEKLFF
.,TRBV5-1,TRBJ1-1,15,.,TGCGCCAGCGCGTTATCGGGCATAATGAACACTGAAGCTTTCTTT,CASALSGIMNTEAFF
.,TRBV15,TRBJ2-7,16,.,TGTGCCACCAGCAGAGATGGCACAGGGAACACCTACGAGCAGTACTTC,CATSRDGTGNTYEQYF
.,TRBV7-9,TRBJ1-4,15,once,TGTGCCAGCAGCTTCTGGAGGGCTGCTAATGAAAAACTGTTTTTT,CASSFWRAANEKLFF
.,TRBV10-3,TRBJ1-1,14,.,TGTGCCATCTCCCGAAATAGAGAGAACACTGAAGCTTTCTTT,CAISRNRENTEAFF
TRBD1,TRBV19,TRBJ1-5,17,.,TGTGCCAGTAGTATAGATCCTGACAGGGGCAGGCGACAGCCCCAGCATTTT,CASSIDPDRGRRQPQHF
.,TRBV29-1,TRBJ2-4,13,.,TGCAGCGTTGAGACTCTAGCCAAAAACATTCAGTACTTC,CSVETLAKNIQYF
TRBD2,TRBV5-4,TRBJ2-5,15,.,TGTGCCAGCAGCTTGAGGAGCGGGAGGGGGGAGACCCAGTACTTC,CASSLRSGRGETQYF
.,TRBV20-1,TRBJ1-4,11,.,TGCAGTGCTAGCCTCGGTGAAAAACTGTTTTTT,CSASLGEKLFF
TRBD1,TRBV25-1,TRBJ2-1,15,.,TGTGCCAGCAGTAGACAGGACAGGGTCTACAATGAGCAGTTCTTC,CASSRQDRVYNEQFF
.,TRBV7-3,TRBJ2-7,14,.,TGTGCCAGCAGTCCCGGGATAGGAGCCTACGAGCAGTACTTC,CASSPGIGAYEQYF
.,TRBV7-2,TRBJ2-1,16,.,TGTGCCAGCAGCTTATATAGAGCGGGTTCAGTCAATGAGCAGTTCTTC,CASSLYRAGSVNEQFF
.,TRBV5-1,TRBJ1-1,11,.,TGCGCCAGCAGCTTGGAAGGGCAAGCTTTCTTT,CASSLEGQAFF
.,TRBV29-1,TRBJ2-1,14,.,TGCAGCGCCGCCGGGGGACATTCAGGCAATGAGCAGTTCTTC,CSAAGGHSGNEQFF
.,TRBV30,TRBJ2-3,15,.,TGTGCCTGGAGTTTTGGGGGTTCTAGCACAGATACGCAGTATTTT,CAWSFGGSSTDTQYF